One and the same sample provided the 6 T cell receptor beta chains below, sequenced in a study of blood T cell repertoires in COVID-19. The repertoire was sequenced with immunoSEQ multiplex PCR; TCRdb's copy has only in-frame clones and lacks some. The profile shows roughly 35,000 clones, 81% of them singletons. The sequenced sample was peripheral blood. The receptor source for this set is an elderly man with active or convalescent COVID-19.

The CDR3, as DNA: TGCGCCAGCAGCTTGGGGCGGGGGAGTCTGAACACCGGGGAGCTGTTTTTT. It is translated as CASSLGRGSLNTGELFF. The chain links TRBV5-1 to TRBJ2-2, with 7 bases fitting TRBD2. There are 17 residues in the CDR3. Germline V CDR1 and CDR2: SGHRS, YFSETQ. With 0 bases clipped from V and 1 base from J, the junction kept 6 bases outside the gene matches.

This chain connects TRBV7-2 to TRBJ1-4; 9 nucleotides align to TRBD1. This CDR3 is built from 18 residues. Germline V gene sequence: CDR1 SGHTA, CDR2 FQGNSA. Trimming removed 2 bases from V and 6 bases from J; junction bases left unmatched: 13. The CDR3 DNA is TGTGCCAGCAGCTTAAAGCGTGAACTTGGACAGGGGCATGAAAAACTGTTTTTT. This translates into CASSLKRELGQGHEKLFF. Combining the CDR3 with reference TRBV7-2 and TRBJ1-4 gives the whole variable domain GAGVSQSPSNKVTEKGKDVELRCDPISGHTALYWYRQSLGQGLEFLIYFQGNSAPDKSGLPSDRFSAERTGGSVSTLTIQRTQQEDSAVYLCASSLKRELGQGHEKLFFGSGTQLSVL.

The gene calls are TRBV27 and TRBJ2-2; no reliable D call. The CDR3 extends over 13 amino acids. Germline V gene lookup returns CDR1 MNHEY and CDR2 SMNVEV (reference sequence). Trimming pared 1 base from V and 6 bases from J, leaving 6 bases between. The CDR3 bases are TGTGCCAGCAGTTTATTTGCGGCCGGGGAGCTGTTTTTT. Its translation: CASSLFAAGELFF.

This sequence joins TRBV29-1 and TRBJ2-7; possibly TRBD2 for D (5 bases). Germline assignment: CDR1 SQVTM and CDR2 ANQGSEA. V lost 4 bases and J 7 bases, leaving 20 bases between the germline ends. CDR3 size: 14 residues. In nucleotides, the CDR3 is TGCAGCGTTGTCCACCCCGGGGATCTGAGGGAGCAGTACTTC. This codes for CSVVHPGDLREQYF.

The chain has TRBV7-2 and TRBJ1-1; D is perhaps TRBD1 (5 bases). Germline V gene data show CDR1 as SGHTA and CDR2 as FQGNSA. V was cut by 1 base and J by 0 bases, with 6 bases left in between. CDR3 size: 14 residues. This CDR3 reads CASSLGQMNTEAFF. CDR3 nucleotide sequence: TGTGCCAGCAGCTTAGGACAGATGAACACTGAAGCTTTCTTT.

The V and J genes are TRBV2 and TRBJ2-2, with D maybe TRBD1 (6 bases). Trimming stripped 8 bases from V and 3 bases from J, with 13 bases between. This CDR3 has 14 residues. CDR1 SNHLY and CDR2 FYNNEI come from the germline V gene. The CDR3 DNA is TGTGCCAGCTGTTTACAGGGCCACACCGGGGAGCTGTTTTTT. Translated: CASCLQGHTGELFF.